This entry describes one T cell receptor beta chain. Data came from immunoSEQ multiplex PCR; TCRdb stores just in-frame clones and leaves some out. The repertoire consists of 100,000 or so clones, with 90% occurring once and the leading ten covering around 0.78%. The data originate from a study of T cell changes during pregnancy in multiple sclerosis. Germline V gives CDR1 SQVTM, CDR2 ANQGSEA. V shed 0 bases, J shed 8 bases, and the junction held 12 bases outside the gene matches. The CDR3 totals 16 residues. The specimen comprised peripheral blood, sampled in the second trimester of pregnancy. V usage is TRBV29-1 and J usage is TRBJ1-2, with 10 positions matching TRBD1. This receptor was taken from a female donor in good health, enrolled as a control in a pregnancy study. Here the CDR3 DNA reads TGCAGCGTTGAAGACAGGGGACAGGGGCCCACCTGGGGCTACACCTTC. Amino acids: CSVEDRGQGPTWGYTF.